This TCR beta chain was found in a study of CD8+CD57+ T cells in acquired aplastic anemia (dated by TCRdb to 2016 to 2018). Background on the whole study: DNA extracted from sorted CD4+ and CD8+ cells had a mean of approximately 3 ug, with a range of about 0.18 to 27.4 ug. A CD8+CD57+ expansion meant a frequency higher than the mean frequency seen in healthy subjects. Paper-wide results and their limitations: CD8+ Simpson's diversity did not differ significantly between patients and healthy controls (P=0.060). Around 31 CD8+ CDR3 sequences were shared between patients and controls but appeared highly expressed in patients and within their immunodominant clones.

Genomic DNA served as template for TCR beta VDJ combination and CDR3 sequence profiling. An Illumina HiSeq 2000 was the platform used for TCR repertoire sequencing. The study's processing was this. TRBV/TRBJ rearrangement plots, CDR3 size and DJ length profiles, and Simpson's diversity index were used to assess repertoires. The most abundant DNA sequence in the deep sequencing data was taken as the immunodominant clone. CDR3 amino acid sequences were screened for sharing across subjects and compared with published repertoires and the VDJdb database. TCRdb reworked the public reads: Q25 trimming with fastp, MiXCR clone assembly, productive beta chains retained. CDR3 protein sequences are deduplicated, and each keeps its most common genes and DNA. The V and J calls come from TCRdb's annotation, not from the publication. The sample table shows around 170,000 distinct CDR3 sequences, and approximately 48% are seen once. The top ten constitute about 8.8% of the sample.

This clonotype was detected ten times or more. No cognate antigen has been identified for it. No qualities accompany the bases; no much larger clone lies one base away. Flow cytometry had shown CD8+CD57+ cell expansion in the patients selected for sequencing. Severe acquired aplastic anemia was diagnosed in all patients according to International Study of Aplastic Anemia and Agranulocytosis and Camitta criteria. Patients had received no therapy at the time of blood sampling. TCR repertoires of sorted CD4+ and CD8+ blood T cells from severe aplastic anemia patients and healthy subjects were deep-sequenced in the study. Patients were enrolled in the USA under clinicaltrials.gov protocols 00001620, 01623167, 00001397, 00071045, 00081523 and 00961064. Ficoll-Paque density gradient centrifugation was used to isolate peripheral blood mononuclear cells. CD4+ and CD8+ T cells were sorted by FACS or magnetic beads before DNA extraction.

Including cysteine and phenylalanine, the CDR3 has 13 amino acids. CDR3 DNA is the only sequence kept; it has 39 bases, read in frame from the first base. The V end loses 2 bases and the J end loses 1 base, and a stretch of 4 bases separates them. The germline V gene provides CDR1 KGHDR and CDR2 SFDVKD. Material for sequencing was sorted CD4+, CD8+, or CD8+CD57+ T cells (not recorded which) from PBMCs. The clonotype originates from a human donor with aplastic anemia. The rearrangement joined TRBV24-1 to TRBJ1-1, with no confident D gene call. The bases are TGTGCCACCAGTGATTACGGGAACACTGAAGCTTTCTTT. The resulting protein is CATSDYGNTEAFF.